This T cell receptor beta chain appears in the sequencing data of a study of T cell responses to AZD1222 COVID-19 vaccine. V was trimmed by 7 bases and J by 0 bases, leaving 10 bases between them. CDR3 length: 14 residues. Looked up from germline, CDR1 is MDHEN and CDR2 is SYDVKM. The table came from immunoSEQ multiplex PCR; TCRdb's copy has only in-frame clones and leaves some out. The sample carries around 170,000 clones, roughly 93% recorded once. Sequenced here: peripheral blood, sampled on day 0 of AZD1222 vaccination. The chain is built from TRBV28 and TRBJ2-1; TRBD2 is a possible D gene (5 bases). The sequence was collected from an adult in good health. DNA of the CDR3: TGTGCCAGCAACGGGATGCCCTCCTACAATGAGCAGTTCTTC. Protein: CASNGMPSYNEQFF.